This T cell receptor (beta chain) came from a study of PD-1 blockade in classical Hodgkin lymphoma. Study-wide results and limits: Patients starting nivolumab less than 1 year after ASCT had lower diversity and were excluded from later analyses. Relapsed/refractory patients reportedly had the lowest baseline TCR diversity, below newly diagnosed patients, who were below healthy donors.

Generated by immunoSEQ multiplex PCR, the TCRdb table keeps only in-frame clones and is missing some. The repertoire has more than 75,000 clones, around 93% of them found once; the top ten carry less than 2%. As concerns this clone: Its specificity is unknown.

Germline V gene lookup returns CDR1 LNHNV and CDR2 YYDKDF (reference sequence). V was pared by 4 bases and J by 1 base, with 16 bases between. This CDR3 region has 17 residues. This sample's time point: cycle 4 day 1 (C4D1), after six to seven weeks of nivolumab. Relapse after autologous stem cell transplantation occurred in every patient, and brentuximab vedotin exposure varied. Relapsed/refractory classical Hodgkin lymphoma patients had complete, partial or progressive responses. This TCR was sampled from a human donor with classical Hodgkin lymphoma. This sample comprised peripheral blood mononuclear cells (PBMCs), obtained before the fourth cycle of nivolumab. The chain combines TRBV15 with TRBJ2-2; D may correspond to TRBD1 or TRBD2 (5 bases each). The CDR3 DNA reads TGTGCCACCAGCAAGGGACCGTCGGGTATGAACACCGGGGAGCTGTTTTTT. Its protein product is CATSKGPSGMNTGELFF.